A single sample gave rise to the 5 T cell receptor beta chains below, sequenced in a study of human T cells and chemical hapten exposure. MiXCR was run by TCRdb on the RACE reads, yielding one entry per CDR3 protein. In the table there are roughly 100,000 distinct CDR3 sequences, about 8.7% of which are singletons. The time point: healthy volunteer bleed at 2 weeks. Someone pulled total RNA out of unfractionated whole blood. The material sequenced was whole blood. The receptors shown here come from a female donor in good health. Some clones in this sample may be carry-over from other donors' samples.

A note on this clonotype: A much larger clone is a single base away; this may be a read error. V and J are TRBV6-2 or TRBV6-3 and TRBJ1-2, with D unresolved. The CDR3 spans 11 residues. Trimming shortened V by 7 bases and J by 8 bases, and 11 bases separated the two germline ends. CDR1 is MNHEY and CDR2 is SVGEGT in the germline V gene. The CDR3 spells CASTGVRGYTF. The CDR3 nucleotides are TGTGCCAGCACCGGCGTGAGGGGCTACACCTTC.

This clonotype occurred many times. The CDR3 loop reads CASSKDGGQAYQPQHF. The CDR3 nucleotides are TGTGCCAGCAGCAAAGACGGGGGACAGGCATATCAGCCCCAGCATTTT. V and J are TRBV7-2 and TRBJ1-5; 8 nucleotides match TRBD1. V lost 5 bases to trimming and J lost 5 bases; unmatched junction nucleotides: 11. The CDR3 is 16 residues long. Germline values: CDR1 SGHTA, CDR2 FQGNSA.

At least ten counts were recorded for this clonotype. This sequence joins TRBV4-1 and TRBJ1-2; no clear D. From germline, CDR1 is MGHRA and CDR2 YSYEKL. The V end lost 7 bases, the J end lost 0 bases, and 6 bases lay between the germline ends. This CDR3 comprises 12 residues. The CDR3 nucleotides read TGCGCCAGCACCGGGACTAACTATGGCTACACCTTC. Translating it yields CASTGTNYGYTF.

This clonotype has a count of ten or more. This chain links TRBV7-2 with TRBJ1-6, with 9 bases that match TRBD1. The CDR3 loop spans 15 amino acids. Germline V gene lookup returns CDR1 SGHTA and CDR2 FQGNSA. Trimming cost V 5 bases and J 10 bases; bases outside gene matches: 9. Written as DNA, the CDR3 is TGTGCCAGCAGCCCACGGACAGGGGTAAGATCACCCCTCCACTTT. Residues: CASSPRTGVRSPLHF.

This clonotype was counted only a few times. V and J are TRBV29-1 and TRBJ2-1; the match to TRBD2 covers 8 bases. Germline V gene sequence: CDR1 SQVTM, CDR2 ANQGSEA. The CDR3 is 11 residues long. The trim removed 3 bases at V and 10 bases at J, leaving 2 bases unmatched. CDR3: CSVDRGGEQFF. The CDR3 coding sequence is TGCAGCGTTGATCGGGGGGGGGAGCAGTTCTTC.